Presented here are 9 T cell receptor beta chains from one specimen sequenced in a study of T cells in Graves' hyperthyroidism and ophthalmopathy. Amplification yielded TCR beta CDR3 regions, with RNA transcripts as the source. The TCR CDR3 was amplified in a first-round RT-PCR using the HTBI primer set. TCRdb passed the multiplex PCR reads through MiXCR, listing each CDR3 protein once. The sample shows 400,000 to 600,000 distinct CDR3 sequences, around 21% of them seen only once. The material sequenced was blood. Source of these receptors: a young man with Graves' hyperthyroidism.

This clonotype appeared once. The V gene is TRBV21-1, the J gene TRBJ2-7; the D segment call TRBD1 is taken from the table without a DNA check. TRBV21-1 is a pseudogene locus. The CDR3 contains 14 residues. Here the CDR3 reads CAISFGTVSYEQYF. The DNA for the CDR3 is TGTGCCATCAGCTTTGGGACCGTCTCCTACGAGCAGTACTTC.

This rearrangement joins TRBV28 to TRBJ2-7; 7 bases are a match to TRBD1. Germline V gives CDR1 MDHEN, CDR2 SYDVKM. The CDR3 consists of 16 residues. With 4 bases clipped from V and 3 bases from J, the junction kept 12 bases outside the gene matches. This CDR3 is CASSYALRQGDYEQYF. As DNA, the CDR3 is TGTGCCAGCAGTTATGCGCTACGACAGGGAGACTACGAGCAGTACTTC.

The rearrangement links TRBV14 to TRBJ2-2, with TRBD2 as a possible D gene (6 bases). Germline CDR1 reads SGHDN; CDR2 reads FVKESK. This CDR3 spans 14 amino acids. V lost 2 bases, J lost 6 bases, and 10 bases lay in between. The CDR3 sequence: CASSQPRDPGELFF. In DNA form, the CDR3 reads TGTGCCAGCAGCCAACCGCGGGACCCCGGGGAGCTGTTTTTT.

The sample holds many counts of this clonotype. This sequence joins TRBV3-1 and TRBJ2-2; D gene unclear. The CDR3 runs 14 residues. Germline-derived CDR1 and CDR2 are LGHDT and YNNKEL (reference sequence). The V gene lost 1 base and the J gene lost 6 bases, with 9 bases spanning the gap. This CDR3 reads CASSQGAYAGELFF. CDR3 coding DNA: TGTGCCAGCAGCCAAGGGGCGTACGCCGGGGAGCTGTTTTTT.

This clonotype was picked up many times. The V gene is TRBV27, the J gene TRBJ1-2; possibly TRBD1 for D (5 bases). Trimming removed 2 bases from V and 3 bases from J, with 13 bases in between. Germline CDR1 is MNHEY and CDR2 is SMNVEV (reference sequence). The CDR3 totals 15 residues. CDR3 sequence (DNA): TGTGCCAGCAGTTTAGAGGCAGGGACCGACTATGGCTACACCTTC. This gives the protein CASSLEAGTDYGYTF.

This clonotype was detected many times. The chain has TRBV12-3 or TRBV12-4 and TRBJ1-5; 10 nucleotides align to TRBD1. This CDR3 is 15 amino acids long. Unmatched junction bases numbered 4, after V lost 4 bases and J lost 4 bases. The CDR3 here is CASSYGQGVNQPQHF. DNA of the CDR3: TGTGCCAGCAGTTATGGACAGGGGGTAAATCAGCCCCAGCATTTT.

The CDR3 DNA is TGCGCCAGCAGCTTGGGCCTCGGGGGCTACGAGCAGTACGTC. Translated, it gives CASSLGLGGYEQYV. The rearrangement links TRBV5-1 to TRBJ2-7; TRBD2 is a possible D gene (6 bases). The CDR3 has 14 residues. Germline-derived CDR1 and CDR2 are SGHRS and YFSETQ. V lost 0 bases and J lost 3, with 10 bases in between.

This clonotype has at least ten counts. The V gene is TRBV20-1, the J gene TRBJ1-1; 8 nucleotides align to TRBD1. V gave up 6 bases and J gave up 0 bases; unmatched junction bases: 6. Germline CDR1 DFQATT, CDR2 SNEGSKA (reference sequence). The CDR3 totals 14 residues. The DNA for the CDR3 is TGCAGTGCAACGGACAGGGTGCTGAACACTGAAGCTTTCTTT. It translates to CSATDRVLNTEAFF.

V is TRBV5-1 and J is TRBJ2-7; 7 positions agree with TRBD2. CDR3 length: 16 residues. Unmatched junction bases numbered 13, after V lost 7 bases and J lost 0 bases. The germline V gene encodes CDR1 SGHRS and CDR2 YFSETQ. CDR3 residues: CASREEASSFSYEQYF. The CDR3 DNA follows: TGCGCCAGCCGGGAGGAAGCTAGCTCCTTCTCCTACGAGCAGTACTTC. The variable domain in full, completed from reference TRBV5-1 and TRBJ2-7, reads KAGVTQTPRYLIKTRGQQVTLSCSPISGHRSVSWYQQTPGQGLQFLFEYFSETQRNKGNFPGRFSGRQFSNSRSEMNVSTLELGDSALYLCASREEASSFSYEQYFGPGTRLTVT.